Listed below are T cell receptor beta chains from one sample, sequenced in a study of blood T cells in healthy people across ages. TCRdb reprocessed the 5' RACE reads via MiXCR and lists one record per CDR3 protein. The sample lists 750,000 to 1,000,000 distinct CDR3 sequences; under 35% were seen once. The same data also contributed to another study, on T cells of mothers and their children.

Sequencing was done on a sample of blood. The receptors derive from a woman between 35 and 50 years old in good health. Each CDR3 is given with its conserved first and last residue.

>TRBV7-2|TRBJ1-2
CASSLQRNYGYTF
>TRBV12-3/TRBV12-4|TRBJ1-1
CASSLRSGYNTGAFF
>TRBV20-1|TRBJ2-3
CSATPAGFSTDTQYF
>TRBV7-9|TRBJ1-3
CASSPGQGGLFGNTIYF
>TRBV24-1|TRBJ2-1
CATSDATSRVDNEQFF
>TRBV20-1|TRBJ1-1
CSASWMNTEAFF
>TRBV28|TRBJ2-7
CASSLGQGISYEQNF
>TRBV12-3/TRBV12-4|TRBJ2-1
CASSFDAREQFF
>TRBV20-1|TRBJ2-1
CSARFRDRGMGGGNEQFF
>TRBV2|TRBJ2-1
CASSIPGLAGGNEQFF
>TRBV13|TRBJ2-2
CASSLGQGQGSNTGELFF
>TRBV20-1|TRBJ2-5
CSAREPGGETQYF
>TRBV6-4|TRBJ2-3
CASSLRGADPVDTQYF
>TRBV20-1|TRBJ2-3
CSARVGGVTQYF
>TRBV14|TRBJ2-5
CASSQESSSGIPETQYF
>TRBV6-5|TRBJ2-3
CASWTTGNTDTQYF
>TRBV30|TRBJ2-1
CAWKGTHDEQFF
>TRBV10-3|TRBJ2-7
CAISEGSDSGTYEQYF
>TRBV3-1|TRBJ2-1
CASTFSGGGPRGNEQFF
>TRBV7-9|TRBJ1-2
CDSSLQSRANYGYTF
>TRBV20-1|TRBJ2-7
CSAYSGTRGYEQYF
>TRBV28|TRBJ1-5
CASSLRGIQPQHF
>TRBV5-1|TRBJ1-5
CASSLEGSNQPQHF
>TRBV20-1|TRBJ2-5
CSKGDRETQYF
>TRBV7-9|TRBJ2-4
CASSLAGDPNIQYF
>TRBV6-2/TRBV6-3|TRBJ2-7
CASSLRQAPSYEQYF
>TRBV3-1|TRBJ1-2
CASSPPQIQAYYGYTF
>TRBV14|TRBJ1-4
CASSRYRGLREKLFF
>TRBV7-3|TRBJ2-3
CASSLQSRASTDTQYF
>TRBV12-3/TRBV12-4|TRBJ2-7
CASSFESKWEQYF
>TRBV21-1|TRBJ2-6
CASSKDLAGKTSGANVPTF
>TRBV5-1|TRBJ2-1
CASSLGQGALGHNEQFF
>TRBV6-1|TRBJ2-2
CASSLAQTHTGELFF
>TRBV7-9|TRBJ1-4
CAYPAENEKLFF
>TRBV6-2/TRBV6-3|TRBJ2-7
CASLNRVTYEQYF
>TRBV27|TRBJ2-7
CASSLDRGTSSYEQYF
>TRBV13|TRBJ2-7
CASSLAVPGEQYF
>TRBV27|TRBJ2-1
CASSLWGYSYNEQFF
>TRBV30|TRBJ2-7
CAWTSSPPDYEQYF
>TRBV20-1|TRBJ2-2
CSAIDRARGTGELFF
>TRBV6-2/TRBV6-3|TRBJ2-7
CASSYGGLAGGLSYEQYF
>TRBV6-5|TRBJ2-7
CASSYGLGAKSYEQYF
>TRBV12-3/TRBV12-4|TRBJ2-7
CASRLSDSSYEQYF
>TRBV19|TRBJ2-1
CASSIQGRDNEQFF
>TRBV6-5|TRBJ2-7
CARETLGFEQYF
>TRBV12-3/TRBV12-4|TRBJ2-1
CASSNPRDPGLINEQFF
>TRBV24-1|TRBJ2-5
CATSDYGAGGKETQYF
>TRBV9|TRBJ2-1
CASSAGGDEQFF
>TRBV9|TRBJ1-6
CASSGGRISNSPLHF
>TRBV20-1|TRBJ1-2
CSARDIATVNYGYTF
>TRBV30|TRBJ2-3
CAWSVEGLARSPTQYF
>TRBV7-9|TRBJ2-5
CASSLAPPQETQYF
>TRBV12-3/TRBV12-4|TRBJ2-1
CASSRQQSTYNEQFF
>TRBV10-3|TRBJ1-2
CATSEDANYGYTF
>TRBV7-8|TRBJ2-3
CASSVPSLAGEGADTQYF
>TRBV20-1|TRBJ2-7
CSARGPAGIEQYF
>TRBV9|TRBJ1-2
CAGSGQGYYGYTF